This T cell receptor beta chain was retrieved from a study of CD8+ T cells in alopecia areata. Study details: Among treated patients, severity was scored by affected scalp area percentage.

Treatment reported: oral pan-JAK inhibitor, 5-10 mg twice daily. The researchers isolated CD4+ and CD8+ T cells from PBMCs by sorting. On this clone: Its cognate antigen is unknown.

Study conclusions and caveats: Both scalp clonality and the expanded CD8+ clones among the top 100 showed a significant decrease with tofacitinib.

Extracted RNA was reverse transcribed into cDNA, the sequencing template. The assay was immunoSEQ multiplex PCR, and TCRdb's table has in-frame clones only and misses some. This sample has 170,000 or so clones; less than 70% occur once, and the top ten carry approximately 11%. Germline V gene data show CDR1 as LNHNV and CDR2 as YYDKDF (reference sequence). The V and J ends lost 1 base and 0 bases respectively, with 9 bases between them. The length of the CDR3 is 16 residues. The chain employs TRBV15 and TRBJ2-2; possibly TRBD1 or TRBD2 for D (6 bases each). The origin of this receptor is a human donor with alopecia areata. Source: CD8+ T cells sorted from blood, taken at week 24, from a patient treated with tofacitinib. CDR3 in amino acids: CATSRGGGPNTGELFF. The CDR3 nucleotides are TGTGCCACCAGCAGAGGAGGGGGGCCGAACACCGGGGAGCTGTTTTTT.